These T cell receptor beta chains were read from a single sample in a study of shared clonotypes between healthy human individuals. Produced via immunoSEQ multiplex PCR; TCRdb's table is partial and in-frame only. The top ten hold about 0.13% of the sample, which has millions of clones, about 95% seen once. The specimen sequenced was naive CD4+ T cells sorted from blood. The origin of the receptors is a man younger than 30 in good health. Each CDR3 is given with its conserved first and last residue.

CDR3 length: 14; V gene: TRBV6-5; J gene: TRBJ2-7; CDR3 protein: CATRSQGSKNEQYF
CDR3 length: 13; V gene: TRBV30; J gene: TRBJ2-4; CDR3 protein: CAWSEGAKNIQYF
CDR3 length: 16; V gene: TRBV28; J gene: TRBJ2-7; CDR3 protein: CASSLSLAGEPYEQYF
CDR3 length: 15; V gene: TRBV10-3; J gene: TRBJ2-5; CDR3 protein: CAISESSYYQETQYF
CDR3 length: 16; V gene: TRBV5-6; J gene: TRBJ2-1; CDR3 protein: CASSLKGGGADNEQFF
CDR3 length: 15; V gene: TRBV10-2; J gene: TRBJ2-1; CDR3 protein: CASSRGLANINEQFF
CDR3 length: 15; V gene: TRBV19; J gene: TRBJ2-7; CDR3 protein: CASSMQGAPGYEQYF
CDR3 length: 14; V gene: TRBV27; J gene: TRBJ1-1; CDR3 protein: CASSSRGGITEAFF
CDR3 length: 14; V gene: TRBV2; J gene: TRBJ2-7; CDR3 protein: CASSAARGSYEQYF
CDR3 length: 19; V gene: TRBV10-3; J gene: TRBJ2-5; CDR3 protein: CAISEPPGTSGRGGETQYF
CDR3 length: 14; V gene: TRBV10-3; J gene: TRBJ2-7; CDR3 protein: CAISSSPNSYEQYF